The entry below describes one T cell receptor beta chain. The antigen remains unidentified. TCRdb keeps only in-frame clones here, not all; method: immunoSEQ multiplex PCR. The profile shows fewer than 30,000 clones, about 72% of them singletons. The sample is drawn from a study of vaccination effects on CD4 cells after COVID-19. General study findings and limits: Only 1 of 255 vaccine-induced clones from healthy vaccinees cross-reacted with common cold coronaviruses.

Sequencing in the ViraFEST assay came after antigen-specific CD4+ T cells had been expanded with viral peptide pools, which were used to stimulate PBMC. Following 10 days of culture, CD4+ T cells were isolated. Vaccine recipients lacked prior SARS-CoV-2 infection and had negative nucleocapsid antibodies. The researchers cultured approximately 2 million PBMC per well with 9.5 to 10 IU/ml IL-2 and roughly 10 ug/ml peptides. V lost 6 bases and J 6 bases, leaving 12 bases between the germline ends. Germline V gene data show CDR1 as LGHNT and CDR2 as FRNRAP. CDR3 length equals 13 residues. Sequences were derived from CD4+ T cells from PBMCs cultured with HCoV-OC43 spike peptides, sampled before COVID-19 vaccination. The subset here: HCoV-OC43 spike overlapping peptide pool stimulation. The chain recombines TRBV12-5 with TRBJ1-5; D is unresolved. This clonotype originated in a human donor who received a COVID-19 vaccine. The CDR3: CASGPDFGQPQHF. The CDR3 nucleotides read TGTGCTAGTGGCCCCGATTTCGGTCAGCCCCAGCATTTT.